Listed below are T cell receptor beta chains from one sample, sequenced in a study of blood T cell repertoires in COVID-19. Sequencing used immunoSEQ multiplex PCR; TCRdb keeps in-frame clones, though not all of them. Of under 400,000 clones detected, around 89% appear once; the ten largest clones hold 1.5% to 2%. Sequenced input: peripheral blood. These TCRs come from a woman aged 30 to 39 with COVID-19, enrolled during active disease. Each CDR3 is given with its conserved first and last residue. D genes are given only for firm matches. Clone size is shown for a subset of rows, as once, few, many or a class of expanded clone.

D: -
V: TRBV7-2
size: -
J: TRBJ2-7
CDR3: CASSSVYEQYF
DNA: TGTGCCAGCAGTTCTGTCTACGAGCAGTACTTC

D: TRBD2
V: TRBV7-9
size: -
J: TRBJ2-7
CDR3: CASSLGGLAAPVYEQYF
DNA: TGTGCCAGCAGCTTAGGGGGACTAGCGGCGCCAGTCTACGAGCAGTACTTC

D: -
V: TRBV4-2
size: -
J: TRBJ1-2
CDR3: CASSHDSGAFGYTF
DNA: TGTGCCAGCAGCCATGACTCGGGAGCCTTTGGCTACACCTTC

D: -
V: TRBV2
size: -
J: TRBJ1-2
CDR3: CASRDRNANYGYTF
DNA: TGTGCCAGCAGAGACAGAAATGCTAACTATGGCTACACCTTC

D: -
V: TRBV9
size: -
J: TRBJ2-1
CDR3: CASSRRTGSYNEQFF
DNA: TGTGCCAGCAGCCGCCGGACTGGATCATACAATGAGCAGTTCTTC

D: -
V: TRBV19
size: -
J: TRBJ1-5
CDR3: CASSWPRGPPGQPQHF
DNA: TGTGCCAGTAGCTGGCCTAGAGGGCCACCGGGTCAGCCCCAGCATTTT

D: -
V: TRBV9
size: -
J: TRBJ1-1
CDR3: CASSVGLGGWDTEAFF
DNA: TGTGCCAGCAGCGTAGGGTTAGGAGGGTGGGACACTGAAGCTTTCTTT

D: -
V: TRBV6-5
size: -
J: TRBJ1-5
CDR3: CASRPTGNQPQHF
DNA: TGTGCCAGCAGACCCACTGGCAATCAGCCCCAGCATTTT

D: -
V: TRBV4-1
size: once
J: TRBJ1-2
CDR3: CASSQAQNYGYTF
DNA: TGCGCCAGCAGCCAAGCCCAGAACTATGGCTACACCTTC

D: -
V: TRBV7-9
size: -
J: TRBJ2-2
CDR3: CASSGSGGPRELFF
DNA: TGTGCCAGCAGCGGTTCCGGGGGGCCGAGGGAGCTGTTTTTT

D: -
V: TRBV2
size: -
J: TRBJ2-1
CDR3: CASTRTRRGNEQFF
DNA: TGTGCCAGCACAAGGACACGAAGGGGCAATGAGCAGTTCTTC

D: TRBD1
V: TRBV19
size: -
J: TRBJ1-2
CDR3: CASMGQGALGYTF
DNA: TGTGCCAGTATGGGACAGGGGGCTTTGGGCTACACCTTC

D: -
V: TRBV5-1
size: -
J: TRBJ1-3
CDR3: CASSLAGSGNTIYF
DNA: TGCGCCAGCAGCTTGGCAGGCTCTGGAAACACCATATATTTT

D: TRBD1
V: TRBV30
size: -
J: TRBJ1-6
CDR3: CAWSPGQYNSPLHF
DNA: TGTGCCTGGTCGCCGGGACAGTATAATTCACCCCTCCACTTT

D: -
V: TRBV5-6
size: -
J: TRBJ1-1
CDR3: CASSRVQRGAFF
DNA: TGTGCCAGCAGCCGTGTCCAGAGAGGAGCTTTCTTT

D: TRBD1
V: TRBV18
size: -
J: TRBJ1-4
CDR3: CASSRQGPNEKLFF
DNA: TGTGCCAGCTCAAGACAGGGTCCGAATGAAAAACTGTTTTTT

D: TRBD1
V: TRBV2
size: -
J: TRBJ2-2
CDR3: CARAGQAGTGELFF
DNA: TGTGCCAGAGCCGGACAGGCGGGCACCGGGGAGCTGTTTTTT

D: -
V: TRBV5-4
size: -
J: TRBJ2-2
CDR3: CASSLPGDGELFF
DNA: TGTGCCAGCAGCCTCCCAGGGGACGGGGAGCTGTTTTTT

D: -
V: TRBV5-6
size: -
J: TRBJ1-5
CDR3: CASSSTHSNQPQHF
DNA: TGTGCCAGCAGCAGCACCCATAGCAATCAGCCCCAGCATTTT

D: -
V: TRBV4-1
size: -
J: TRBJ1-2
CDR3: CASSQPGEDYGYTF
DNA: TGCGCCAGCAGCCAGCCCGGGGAGGACTATGGCTACACCTTC

D: -
V: TRBV2
size: -
J: TRBJ2-7
CDR3: CASTWDKLLEQYF
DNA: TGTGCCAGCACTTGGGACAAGCTCCTCGAGCAGTACTTC

D: -
V: TRBV11-3
size: -
J: TRBJ1-1
CDR3: CASSAGEGGAFF
DNA: TGTGCCAGCAGCGCCGGAGAAGGGGGAGCTTTCTTT

D: -
V: TRBV10-3
size: -
J: TRBJ1-2
CDR3: CAISEPTGVAYTF
DNA: TGTGCCATCAGTGAGCCGACAGGTGTGGCGTACACCTTC

D: -
V: TRBV19
size: -
J: TRBJ1-3
CDR3: CASSYSVDTIYF
DNA: TGTGCCAGTAGTTATTCGGTGGACACCATATATTTT

D: -
V: TRBV9
size: few
J: TRBJ1-3
CDR3: CASSPGSSGNTIYF
DNA: TGTGCCAGCAGCCCCGGGAGCTCTGGAAACACCATATATTTT

D: TRBD2
V: TRBV7-3
size: once
J: TRBJ2-2
CDR3: CASSFAGGSPGELFF
DNA: TGTGCCAGCAGTTTCGCGGGGGGGTCCCCCGGGGAGCTGTTTTTT

D: TRBD1
V: TRBV5-1
size: -
J: TRBJ2-5
CDR3: CASSLDRGLRYQETQYF
DNA: TGCGCCAGCAGCTTAGACAGGGGGCTTAGGTACCAAGAGACCCAGTACTTC

D: -
V: TRBV7-9
size: -
J: TRBJ1-4
CDR3: CASSLSQGNEKLFF
DNA: TGTGCCAGCAGCTTAAGTCAGGGTAATGAAAAACTGTTTTTT

D: TRBD2
V: TRBV6-6
size: once
J: TRBJ2-1
CDR3: CASSYPPAGNYNEQFF
DNA: TGTGCCAGCAGTTACCCCCCAGCGGGGAACTACAATGAGCAGTTCTTC

D: -
V: TRBV7-9
size: -
J: TRBJ1-2
CDR3: CASSLTRGDYGYTF
DNA: TGTGCCAGCAGCCTCACCCGGGGTGACTATGGCTACACCTTC

D: -
V: TRBV27
size: -
J: TRBJ1-2
CDR3: CASSLRGDKDYGYTF
DNA: TGTGCCAGCAGTTTAAGAGGGGACAAAGACTATGGCTACACCTTC

D: -
V: TRBV6-2/TRBV6-3
size: -
J: TRBJ1-5
CDR3: CASSYSRSRHQPQHF
DNA: TGTGCCAGCAGTTACTCACGGAGTCGTCATCAGCCCCAGCATTTT

D: -
V: TRBV11-3
size: -
J: TRBJ2-1
CDR3: CASSSRASGRYEQFF
DNA: TGTGCCAGCAGCTCCCGGGCCAGCGGGCGATATGAGCAGTTCTTC

D: -
V: TRBV11-3
size: -
J: TRBJ2-1
CDR3: CASSSGHVGQFF
DNA: TGTGCCAGCAGCTCTGGACATGTAGGGCAGTTCTTC

D: -
V: TRBV25-1
size: -
J: TRBJ1-3
CDR3: CASSVYGQRISGNTIYF
DNA: TGTGCCAGCAGTGTATACGGACAGCGAATCTCTGGAAACACCATATATTTT

D: -
V: TRBV18
size: -
J: TRBJ1-1
CDR3: CASSPGAVNTEAFF
DNA: TGTGCCAGCTCCCCAGGGGCGGTGAACACTGAAGCTTTCTTT

D: -
V: TRBV7-9
size: -
J: TRBJ1-2
CDR3: CASSPGGGNYGYTF
DNA: TGTGCCAGCAGCCCCGGGGGGGGGAACTATGGCTACACCTTC

D: -
V: TRBV5-8
size: once
J: TRBJ1-1
CDR3: CASSPPPRSMNTEAFF
DNA: TGTGCCAGCAGCCCTCCACCCCGTAGCATGAACACTGAAGCTTTCTTT

D: TRBD1
V: TRBV19
size: -
J: TRBJ1-5
CDR3: CASRVGTVNQPQHF
DNA: TGTGCCAGTAGGGTCGGGACAGTCAATCAGCCCCAGCATTTT

D: -
V: TRBV11-2
size: -
J: TRBJ2-1
CDR3: CASSPWTPYNEQFF
DNA: TGTGCCAGCAGCCCTTGGACACCTTACAATGAGCAGTTCTTC

D: -
V: TRBV6-2/TRBV6-3
size: -
J: TRBJ1-2
CDR3: CASSYSMFPQGYYNYGYTF
DNA: TGTGCCAGCAGTTACTCGATGTTCCCGCAGGGTTATTACAACTATGGCTACACCTTC

D: TRBD2
V: TRBV6-5
size: -
J: TRBJ2-1
CDR3: CAAGTSWGEQFF
DNA: TGTGCCGCGGGGACTAGTTGGGGTGAGCAGTTCTTC

D: TRBD2
V: TRBV24-1
size: -
J: TRBJ2-3
CDR3: CATSDPTSGADTQYF
DNA: TGTGCCACCAGTGATCCCACTAGCGGGGCAGATACGCAGTATTTT

D: -
V: TRBV6-5
size: -
J: TRBJ1-1
CDR3: CASGSVGNTEAFF
DNA: TGTGCCAGCGGGAGCGTTGGGAACACTGAAGCTTTCTTT

D: TRBD1
V: TRBV18
size: -
J: TRBJ2-2
CDR3: CASSHRTGNTGELFF
DNA: TGTGCCAGCTCACACCGGACAGGGAACACCGGGGAGCTGTTTTTT